A single sample is the source of the 28 T cell receptor beta chains below, sequenced in a study of Tregs in tolerant kidney transplant recipients. Recipients received nonmyeloablative bone marrow transplants from related graft donors, with transient mixed chimerism. Sequencing was performed with immunoSEQ multiplex PCR; in TCRdb, only in-frame clones are kept and a portion is missing. The repertoire holds some 57,000 clones, about nine tenths seen once, with roughly 15% in the top ten. Sample: CD8+ T cells from blood (PBMCs), taken 24 months after the transplant. The receptors were sampled from a human patient who received a combined kidney and bone marrow transplant. Certain T cells may be donor cells from the graft.

The chain couples TRBV4-3 to TRBJ2-4, with D perhaps matching TRBD2 (6 bases). The CDR3 contains 17 residues. V was trimmed by 0 bases and J by 1 base, leaving 13 bases between them. Per germline, CDR1 LGHNA and CDR2 YSLEER. This CDR3 is CASSQEWERGAKNIQYF. In DNA form, the CDR3 reads TGCGCCAGCAGCCAAGAGTGGGAACGGGGGGCCAAAAACATTCAGTACTTC.

Here the CDR3 DNA reads TGTGCCAGCAGCCCTGCCGGGGCAGGGGGATGGAACGAGCAGTACTTC. Translation gives CASSPAGAGGWNEQYF. The V and J genes are TRBV7-9 and TRBJ2-7; 7 bases are shared with TRBD1. The germline CDR1 and CDR2 sequences are SEHNR and FQNEAQ (reference sequence). V lost 5 bases to trimming and J lost 5 bases; unmatched junction nucleotides: 15. This CDR3 contains 16 residues.

The CDR3 protein is CASSPGLAHEQYF. The CDR3 DNA follows: TGTGCCAGCAGCCCTGGACTAGCCCACGAGCAGTACTTC. The chain links TRBV7-8 to TRBJ2-7; 8 bases agree with TRBD2. Germline assignment: CDR1 SGHVS and CDR2 FQNEAQ. This CDR3 region has 13 residues. Losses at the gene ends were 5 bases for V and 5 bases for J; bases not matched to a gene: 5. Based on the CDR3 plus reference TRBV7-8 and TRBJ2-7, the full variable domain is GAGVSQSPRYKVAKRGQDVALRCDPISGHVSLFWYQQALGQGPEFLTYFQNEAQLDKSGLPSDRFFAERPEGSVSTLKIQRTQQEDSAVYLCASSPGLAHEQYFGPGTRLTVT.

V and J are TRBV9 and TRBJ1-3, with D perhaps matching TRBD1 (6 bases). The CDR3 contains 15 residues. The V end lost 3 bases, the J end lost 2 bases, and 12 bases lay between the germline ends. Looked up from germline, CDR1 is SGDLS and CDR2 is YYNGEE. This CDR3 is CASSDLTGTGNTIYF. The CDR3 DNA reads as TGTGCCAGCAGCGATTTGACAGGTACTGGAAACACCATATATTTT.

J is TRBJ1-5 and V is TRBV19; 8 nucleotides agree with TRBD1. Trimming removed 10 bases from V and 5 bases from J; junction bases left unmatched: 10. There are 14 residues in the CDR3. CDR1 LNHDA and CDR2 SQIVND come from the germline V gene (reference sequence). The CDR3 region is CATSRGPSDQPQHF. The CDR3 DNA reads TGTGCCACCAGCAGGGGGCCGAGCGATCAGCCCCAGCATTTT.

The genes are TRBV7-3 and TRBJ1-1, with no clear D. Trimming stripped 3 bases from V and 5 bases from J, with 10 bases between. Germline V gene data show CDR1 as SGHTA and CDR2 as FQGTGA. The CDR3 is made up of 13 amino acids. CDR3 protein: CASSLGGRTEAFF. The DNA of the CDR3 is TGTGCCAGCAGCTTGGGTGGGAGAACTGAAGCTTTCTTT.

This chain uses TRBV14 with TRBJ2-3, with D possibly TRBD2 on 5 matching bases. The CDR3 loop spans 14 amino acids. Germline V CDR1 and CDR2: SGHDN, FVKESK. The V end was cut by 4 bases, the J end by 2 bases, with 10 bases between. In DNA, the CDR3 is TGTGCCAGCAGCCTGAAGCGGAACACAGATACGCAGTATTTT. It translates to CASSLKRNTDTQYF.

In its sample, this clone was seen once. This rearrangement joins TRBV28 to TRBJ2-7; 10 positions match TRBD1. Losses at the gene ends were 7 bases for V and 5 bases for J; bases not matched to a gene: 8. In germline, CDR1 is MDHEN, CDR2 SYDVKM. The CDR3 runs to 14 residues. DNA for the CDR3: TGTGCCAGCATTGACAGGACAGGGGGGAACGAGCAGTACTTC. It is translated as CASIDRTGGNEQYF.

The chain carries TRBV11-2 and TRBJ2-1; TRBD2 matches at 12 bases. Per the germline V gene, CDR1 is SGHAT and CDR2 is FQNNGV. J was trimmed by 8 bases and V by 3 bases; bases with no gene match: 5. This CDR3 is built from 15 residues. The DNA of the CDR3 is TGTGCCAGCAGCTTCGGGCTAGCGGGAGGGTATGAGCAGTTCTTC. This sequence encodes CASSFGLAGGYEQFF.

The genes are TRBV5-1 and TRBJ1-1; 9 bases are shared with TRBD1. The CDR3 consists of 16 residues. Trimming took 2 bases from V and 2 from J; bases not matched to a gene: 7. Germline values: CDR1 SGHRS, CDR2 YFSETQ. The CDR3: CASSFPQTGGNTEAFF. Here the CDR3 DNA reads TGCGCCAGCAGCTTTCCACAAACAGGGGGCAACACTGAAGCTTTCTTT. Drawing the rest from reference TRBV5-1 and TRBJ1-1, the complete variable domain is KAGVTQTPRYLIKTRGQQVTLSCSPISGHRSVSWYQQTPGQGLQFLFEYFSETQRNKGNFPGRFSGRQFSNSRSEMNVSTLELGDSALYLCASSFPQTGGNTEAFFGQGTRLTVV.

V usage is TRBV5-1 and J usage is TRBJ2-3; possibly TRBD2 for D (6 bases). The CDR3 sequence is 14 residues long. Trimming shortened V by 2 bases and J by 1 base, and 8 bases separated the two germline ends. Germline CDR1 and CDR2: SGHRS and YFSETQ. CDR3 sequence: CASSLASGTDTQYF. The CDR3 DNA follows: TGCGCCAGCAGCTTAGCTAGCGGCACAGATACGCAGTATTTT.

The rearrangement links TRBV4-1 to TRBJ1-1, with 8 nucleotides matching TRBD1. Germline CDR1 reads MGHRA; CDR2 reads YSYEKL. V shed 0 bases and J 5 bases; nucleotides not matched to a gene: 11. CDR3 length: 17 amino acids. The CDR3, as DNA: TGCGCCAGCAGCCAAGAGGCAGGGGGCGTTTTAAGTACTGAAGCTTTCTTT. Its protein is CASSQEAGGVLSTEAFF.

The chain uses TRBV4-3 and TRBJ1-4, with 9 bases matching TRBD1. CDR3 length equals 15 residues. The germline CDR1 and CDR2 sequences are LGHNA and YSLEER. V lost 1 base to trimming and J lost 4 bases; unmatched junction nucleotides: 1. The chain's CDR3 is CASSQGTGDNEKLFF. CDR3 sequence (DNA): TGCGCCAGCAGCCAAGGGACAGGGGATAATGAAAAACTGTTTTTT.

This rearrangement joins TRBV9 to TRBJ2-5, with TRBD1 matching 8 bases. V gave up 4 bases and J gave up 8 bases; unmatched junction bases: 7. The CDR3 is 13 residues long. Germline lookup yields CDR1 SGDLS and CDR2 YYNGEE. The CDR3: CASSPGTGLTQYF. For the CDR3, the DNA is TGTGCCAGCAGCCCGGGGACAGGCTTAACCCAGTACTTC.

This clone was observed once. The chain employs TRBV20-1 and TRBJ2-3, with unresolved D. The germline V gene has CDR1 DFQATT and CDR2 SNEGSKA (reference sequence). Trimming took off 6 bases at V and 7 bases at J, with 11 bases between the two ends. This CDR3 spans 11 amino acids. The CDR3 loop is CSARLRNTQYF. The DNA for the CDR3 is TGCAGTGCCAGACTCAGAAATACGCAGTATTTT.

The chain links TRBV5-5 to TRBJ2-7, with 8 bases lining up with TRBD2. V lost 4 bases and J lost 6; bases outside the gene matches: 9. The germline V gene has CDR1 SGHKS and CDR2 YYEKEE (reference sequence). The CDR3 spans 14 residues. The CDR3 loop reads CASSVGLVAAEQYF. CDR3 nucleotide sequence: TGTGCCAGCAGCGTGGGACTAGTTGCGGCCGAGCAGTACTTC.

This rearrangement joins TRBV7-9 to TRBJ2-7; D call uncertain. The CDR3 consists of 13 residues. Germline CDR1 is SEHNR and CDR2 is FQNEAQ (reference sequence). V gave up 5 bases and J gave up 0 bases, with 8 bases separating them. DNA of the CDR3: TGTGCCAGCAGCCCGACGGGCTCCTACGAGCAGTACTTC. Its protein is CASSPTGSYEQYF.

V usage is TRBV5-1 and J usage is TRBJ2-3; 13 nucleotides match TRBD2. This CDR3 comprises 17 residues. V lost 4 bases, J lost 4 bases, and 9 bases stayed unmatched. Germline V gene data show CDR1 as SGHRS and CDR2 as YFSETQ. Here the CDR3 reads CASSNARTSGRSDTQYF. The CDR3 coding sequence is TGCGCCAGCAGCAATGCCAGGACTAGCGGGAGATCAGATACGCAGTATTTT.

This clone occurred a few times. The rearrangement uses TRBV19 and TRBJ1-5, with unresolved D. CDR3 size: 14 residues. Germline loops: CDR1 LNHDA, CDR2 SQIVND (reference sequence). Trimming left V 1 base short and J 0 bases short, with 4 bases between. CDR3 region: CASSIARSNQPQHF. In nucleotides, the CDR3 is TGTGCCAGTAGTATAGCCCGTAGCAATCAGCCCCAGCATTTT.

This clone was seen once. In nucleotides, the CDR3 is TGTGCCAGCAGTTACCGTCCGGGCAGGGTGGGAGAGACCCAGTACTTC. This encodes CASSYRPGRVGETQYF. The chain recombines TRBV6-6 with TRBJ2-5; weak D call: TRBD1 (5 bases). Trimming took 2 bases from V and 4 from J, leaving 17 bases between them. The CDR3 contains 16 residues. CDR1 and CDR2 (germline): MNHNY, SVGAGI (reference sequence).

The rearrangement uses TRBV7-6 and TRBJ2-1, with TRBD2 identical over 8 bases. J gave up 1 base and V 5 bases, and 7 bases lay outside the gene matches. The CDR3 totals 16 residues. Per germline, CDR1 SGHVS and CDR2 FNYEAQ. The CDR3 DNA sequence: TGTGCCAGCAGCCCCCGGACTAGCAGGTCCTACAATGAGCAGTTCTTC. Amino acids: CASSPRTSRSYNEQFF.

J is TRBJ2-7 and V is TRBV13, with 7 bases identical to TRBD2. The trim removed 7 bases at V and 2 bases at J, leaving 5 bases unmatched. Germline CDR1 and CDR2: PRHDT and FYEKMQ (reference sequence). The CDR3 consists of 13 residues. CDR3 loop: CASTSSGAYEQYF. The CDR3 bases are TGTGCCAGCACCTCTAGCGGAGCCTACGAGCAGTACTTC.

The V call is TRBV7-9, the J call TRBJ2-6; 9 bases are shared with TRBD1. V lost 1 base, J lost 7 bases, and 8 bases stayed unmatched. Germline V gives CDR1 SEHNR, CDR2 FQNEAQ (reference sequence). The CDR3 extends over 17 amino acids. The CDR3 is CASSLVGKDRGANVLTF. Here the CDR3 DNA reads TGTGCCAGCAGCTTAGTGGGTAAGGACAGGGGAGCCAACGTCCTGACTTTC.

The chain is built from TRBV5-4 and TRBJ2-7; the D gene is possibly TRBD1 (5 bases). The CDR3 loop spans 15 amino acids. Germline V lookup: CDR1 SGHNT, CDR2 YYREEE (reference sequence). The germline V and J ends were trimmed by 4 bases and 2 bases, with 16 bases remaining between them. The CDR3 sequence is CASSPVQGSTYEQYF. The DNA for the CDR3 is TGTGCCAGCAGCCCTGTGCAGGGATCGACCTACGAGCAGTACTTC. The complete variable domain, with remaining parts taken from reference TRBV5-4 and TRBJ2-7, reads ETGVTQSPTHLIKTRGQQVTLRCSSQSGHNTVSWYQQALGQGPQFIFQYYREEENGRGNFPPRFSGLQFPNYSSELNVNALELDDSALYLCASSPVQGSTYEQYFGPGTRLTVT.

This chain joins TRBV27 and TRBJ1-1, with 10 bases lining up with TRBD1. The CDR3 is 15 residues long. Looked up from germline, CDR1 is MNHEY and CDR2 is SMNVEV (reference sequence). V was clipped by 7 bases and J by 2 bases; unmatched bases: 7. CDR3 sequence: CASILTGGGNTEAFF. The CDR3 region has the DNA TGTGCCAGCATTCTGACAGGGGGCGGAAACACTGAAGCTTTCTTT.

This sequence joins TRBV6-1 and TRBJ2-7, with 9 bases lining up with TRBD1. Germline V CDR1 and CDR2: MNHNS, SASEGT. The CDR3 sequence is 14 residues long. J gave up 3 bases and V 9 bases, and 9 bases lay outside the gene matches. The CDR3 region has the DNA TGTGCCAGTGTATTGACAGGGGGTAACTACGAGCAGTACTTC. Protein product: CASVLTGGNYEQYF.

J is TRBJ2-7 and V is TRBV7-9; D is perhaps TRBD1 (6 bases). The V gene's germline CDR1 is SEHNR and CDR2 FQNEAQ (reference sequence). Trimming removed 1 base at V and 7 bases at J, with 11 bases between. This CDR3 region has 13 residues. Here the CDR3 DNA reads TGTGCCAGCAGCTTAGAGGACAGAGAAGAGCAGTACTTC. It yields the protein CASSLEDREEQYF.

The CDR3, as DNA: TGTGCCACCAAGACAGGGGTGGGATCCTACGAGCAGTACTTC. Translation: CATKTGVGSYEQYF. The V call is TRBV6-5, the J call TRBJ2-7, with 8 bases lining up with TRBD1. Germline CDR1 is MNHEY and CDR2 is SVGAGI. This CDR3 region has 14 residues. Unmatched junction bases numbered 9, after V lost 10 bases and J lost 1 base.